The rows below give T cell receptor beta chains drawn from one sample of a study of cytomegalovirus exposure and HLA in healthy donors. Here immunoSEQ multiplex PCR was the method, and the copy in TCRdb shows in-frame clones only, minus some. Here the sample spans over 100,000 clones, just under 70% being singletons. The specimen was PBMCs. These TCRs come from a woman aged 65 to 85 in good health and CMV-seropositive. Both conserved end residues are part of each CDR3. Fields, in order: D gene, J gene, V gene, clone size, CDR3 protein, CDR3 DNA. The D gene is left open where the match is weak. Some rows mark clone size as missing; the rest say once, few, many or name a class of expanded clone.

TRBD2	TRBJ2-5	TRBV7-2	.	CASSGLAGQETQYF	TGTGCCAGCAGCGGACTAGCGGGCCAAGAGACCCAGTACTTC
TRBD1	TRBJ2-6	TRBV29-1	few	CSVSNPGTGGAGANVLTF	TGCAGCGTTTCCAATCCCGGGACAGGGGGGGCTGGGGCCAACGTCCTGACTTTC
TRBD1	TRBJ1-3	TRBV2	.	CASREETGAFRYSGNTIYF	TGTGCCAGCAGAGAGGAGACAGGGGCCTTTAGATACTCTGGAAACACCATATATTTT
TRBD1	TRBJ2-2	TRBV5-1	.	CASSRTGDTGELFF	TGCGCCAGCAGCAGAACAGGGGACACCGGGGAGCTGTTTTTT
TRBD2	TRBJ2-5	TRBV7-7	.	CASSPLGAGGRETQYF	TGTGCCAGCAGCCCCCTCGGTGCGGGGGGGCGCGAGACCCAGTACTTC
.	TRBJ2-5	TRBV6-1	.	CASSESTVEFTQYF	TGTGCCAGCAGTGAATCAACGGTTGAGTTTACCCAGTACTTC
.	TRBJ1-2	TRBV4-2	.	CASSQTGSYGYTF	TGTGCCAGCAGCCAAACAGGGAGCTATGGCTACACCTTC
.	TRBJ2-5	TRBV27	.	CASSLLGSRGEETQYF	TGTGCCAGCAGTTTATTAGGCAGCAGGGGGGAAGAGACCCAGTACTTC
TRBD1	TRBJ2-7	TRBV5-1	.	CASSAAEGQGIYEQYF	TGCGCCAGCAGCGCCGCGGAGGGACAGGGTATTTACGAGCAGTACTTC
.	TRBJ2-7	TRBV19	few	CASSTGGTSSRQQYF	TGTGCCAGTAGTACAGGGGGGACTAGTTCCCGCCAGCAGTACTTC
.	TRBJ2-6	TRBV19	.	CASSIPRVEGGANVLTF	TGTGCCAGTAGTATCCCCAGGGTAGAAGGTGGGGCCAACGTCCTGACTTTC
.	TRBJ2-4	TRBV30	few	CAWRGIGAKNIQYF	TGTGCCTGGAGGGGCATAGGAGCCAAAAACATTCAGTACTTC
TRBD1	TRBJ2-2	TRBV2	.	CASSERQGSGELFF	TGTGCCAGCAGTGAAAGACAGGGTTCCGGGGAGCTGTTTTTT
TRBD2	TRBJ2-1	TRBV6-4	.	CASSDAGGGRNEQFF	TGTGCCAGCAGTGACGCCGGGGGCGGGAGGAATGAGCAGTTCTTC